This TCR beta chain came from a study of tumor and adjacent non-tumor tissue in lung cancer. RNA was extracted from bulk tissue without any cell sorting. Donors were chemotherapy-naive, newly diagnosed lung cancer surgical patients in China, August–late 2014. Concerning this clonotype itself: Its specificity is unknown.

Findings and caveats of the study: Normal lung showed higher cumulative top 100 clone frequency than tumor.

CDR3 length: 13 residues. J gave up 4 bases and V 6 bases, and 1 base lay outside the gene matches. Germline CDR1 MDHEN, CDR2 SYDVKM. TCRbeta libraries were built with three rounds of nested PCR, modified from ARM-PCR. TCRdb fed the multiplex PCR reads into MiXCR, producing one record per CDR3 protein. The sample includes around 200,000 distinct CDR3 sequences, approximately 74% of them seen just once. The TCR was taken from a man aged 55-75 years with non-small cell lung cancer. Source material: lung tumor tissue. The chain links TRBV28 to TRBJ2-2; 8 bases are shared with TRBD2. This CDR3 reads CASRAGGTGELFF. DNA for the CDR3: TGTGCCAGCAGGGCGGGGGGCACCGGGGAGCTGTTTTTT.